This passage covers 7 T cell receptor beta chains from one sample sequenced in a study of blood T cell repertoires in COVID-19. The table came from immunoSEQ multiplex PCR; TCRdb's copy has only in-frame clones and leaves some out. The data hold around 150,000 clones, with approximately 95% observed a single time. Sequenced material: peripheral blood. The receptors were sampled from a woman aged 60-70 years with COVID-19, enrolled during active disease.

The chain uses TRBV7-9 and TRBJ1-2, with D possibly matching TRBD1 (6 bases). The V end was cut by 2 bases, the J end by 4 bases, with 11 bases between. This CDR3 comprises 14 residues. CDR1 and CDR2 (germline): SEHNR, FQNEAQ (reference sequence). The CDR3 nucleotides are TGTGCCAGCAGCTTAAGCGGCAGGGGCTATGGCTACACCTTC. It yields the protein CASSLSGRGYGYTF.

The sample holds one count of this clone. V is TRBV2 and J is TRBJ2-1; no reliable D call. This CDR3 spans 13 amino acids. Trimming removed 8 bases at V and 0 bases at J, with 8 bases between. Germline CDR1 is SNHLY and CDR2 is FYNNEI. The CDR3 nucleotides read TGTGCCAGCGTGCCTAGCTCCTACAATGAGCAGTTCTTC. Translating gives CASVPSSYNEQFF. The full variable domain, with the rest looked up from reference TRBV2 and TRBJ2-1, is EPEVTQTPSHQVTQMGQEVILRCVPISNHLYFYWYRQILGQKVEFLVSFYNNEISEKSEIFDDQFSVERPDGSNFTLKIRSTKLEDSAMYFCASVPSSYNEQFFGPGTRLTVL.

The CDR3: CASSVDYPGTGELFF. In nucleotides, the CDR3 is TGTGCCAGCAGCGTCGACTACCCGGGCACCGGGGAGCTGTTTTTT. This chain uses TRBV9 with TRBJ2-2, with D possibly being TRBD2 (5 bases). The CDR3 contains 15 residues. Germline V gene data show CDR1 as SGDLS and CDR2 as YYNGEE. V lost 2 bases, J lost 4 bases, and 12 bases lay in between.

The V and J genes are TRBV6-5 and TRBJ1-1; 9 bases are shared with TRBD1. The ends lost 6 bases at V and 3 bases at J; junction bases unmatched: 2. The CDR3 spans 13 residues. Germline V gene sequence: CDR1 MNHEY, CDR2 SVGAGI. The CDR3 here is CASRDRGYTEAFF. DNA of the CDR3: TGTGCCAGCAGAGACAGGGGGTACACTGAAGCTTTCTTT.

The chain couples TRBV19 to TRBJ2-3; 11 positions match TRBD1. The CDR3 covers 15 residues. Germline-derived CDR1 and CDR2 are LNHDA and SQIVND (reference sequence). The ends lost 9 bases at V and 3 bases at J; junction bases unmatched: 8. CDR3 residues: CASRPGTGGTDTQYF. The CDR3 region has the DNA TGTGCCAGCCGACCCGGGACAGGGGGGACAGATACGCAGTATTTT.

The chain recombines TRBV4-2 with TRBJ1-2, with D possibly TRBD1 on 5 matching bases. V was pared by 0 bases and J by 6 bases, with 14 bases between. The CDR3 loop spans 15 amino acids. Germline CDR1 and CDR2: LGHNA and YNFKEQ. DNA of the CDR3: TGTGCCAGCAGCCAAGATCCGGGGGTAGGAGATGGCTACACCTTC. Amino acid sequence: CASSQDPGVGDGYTF.

The chain has TRBV5-8 and TRBJ1-5; unclear D gene. CDR3 length: 13 residues. V lost 4 bases to trimming and J lost 3 bases, with 8 bases between them. Germline V gene lookup returns CDR1 SGHTS and CDR2 YDEGEE. Here the CDR3 reads CASSPSPNQPQHF. The CDR3 bases are TGTGCCAGCAGCCCAAGCCCCAATCAGCCCCAGCATTTT.